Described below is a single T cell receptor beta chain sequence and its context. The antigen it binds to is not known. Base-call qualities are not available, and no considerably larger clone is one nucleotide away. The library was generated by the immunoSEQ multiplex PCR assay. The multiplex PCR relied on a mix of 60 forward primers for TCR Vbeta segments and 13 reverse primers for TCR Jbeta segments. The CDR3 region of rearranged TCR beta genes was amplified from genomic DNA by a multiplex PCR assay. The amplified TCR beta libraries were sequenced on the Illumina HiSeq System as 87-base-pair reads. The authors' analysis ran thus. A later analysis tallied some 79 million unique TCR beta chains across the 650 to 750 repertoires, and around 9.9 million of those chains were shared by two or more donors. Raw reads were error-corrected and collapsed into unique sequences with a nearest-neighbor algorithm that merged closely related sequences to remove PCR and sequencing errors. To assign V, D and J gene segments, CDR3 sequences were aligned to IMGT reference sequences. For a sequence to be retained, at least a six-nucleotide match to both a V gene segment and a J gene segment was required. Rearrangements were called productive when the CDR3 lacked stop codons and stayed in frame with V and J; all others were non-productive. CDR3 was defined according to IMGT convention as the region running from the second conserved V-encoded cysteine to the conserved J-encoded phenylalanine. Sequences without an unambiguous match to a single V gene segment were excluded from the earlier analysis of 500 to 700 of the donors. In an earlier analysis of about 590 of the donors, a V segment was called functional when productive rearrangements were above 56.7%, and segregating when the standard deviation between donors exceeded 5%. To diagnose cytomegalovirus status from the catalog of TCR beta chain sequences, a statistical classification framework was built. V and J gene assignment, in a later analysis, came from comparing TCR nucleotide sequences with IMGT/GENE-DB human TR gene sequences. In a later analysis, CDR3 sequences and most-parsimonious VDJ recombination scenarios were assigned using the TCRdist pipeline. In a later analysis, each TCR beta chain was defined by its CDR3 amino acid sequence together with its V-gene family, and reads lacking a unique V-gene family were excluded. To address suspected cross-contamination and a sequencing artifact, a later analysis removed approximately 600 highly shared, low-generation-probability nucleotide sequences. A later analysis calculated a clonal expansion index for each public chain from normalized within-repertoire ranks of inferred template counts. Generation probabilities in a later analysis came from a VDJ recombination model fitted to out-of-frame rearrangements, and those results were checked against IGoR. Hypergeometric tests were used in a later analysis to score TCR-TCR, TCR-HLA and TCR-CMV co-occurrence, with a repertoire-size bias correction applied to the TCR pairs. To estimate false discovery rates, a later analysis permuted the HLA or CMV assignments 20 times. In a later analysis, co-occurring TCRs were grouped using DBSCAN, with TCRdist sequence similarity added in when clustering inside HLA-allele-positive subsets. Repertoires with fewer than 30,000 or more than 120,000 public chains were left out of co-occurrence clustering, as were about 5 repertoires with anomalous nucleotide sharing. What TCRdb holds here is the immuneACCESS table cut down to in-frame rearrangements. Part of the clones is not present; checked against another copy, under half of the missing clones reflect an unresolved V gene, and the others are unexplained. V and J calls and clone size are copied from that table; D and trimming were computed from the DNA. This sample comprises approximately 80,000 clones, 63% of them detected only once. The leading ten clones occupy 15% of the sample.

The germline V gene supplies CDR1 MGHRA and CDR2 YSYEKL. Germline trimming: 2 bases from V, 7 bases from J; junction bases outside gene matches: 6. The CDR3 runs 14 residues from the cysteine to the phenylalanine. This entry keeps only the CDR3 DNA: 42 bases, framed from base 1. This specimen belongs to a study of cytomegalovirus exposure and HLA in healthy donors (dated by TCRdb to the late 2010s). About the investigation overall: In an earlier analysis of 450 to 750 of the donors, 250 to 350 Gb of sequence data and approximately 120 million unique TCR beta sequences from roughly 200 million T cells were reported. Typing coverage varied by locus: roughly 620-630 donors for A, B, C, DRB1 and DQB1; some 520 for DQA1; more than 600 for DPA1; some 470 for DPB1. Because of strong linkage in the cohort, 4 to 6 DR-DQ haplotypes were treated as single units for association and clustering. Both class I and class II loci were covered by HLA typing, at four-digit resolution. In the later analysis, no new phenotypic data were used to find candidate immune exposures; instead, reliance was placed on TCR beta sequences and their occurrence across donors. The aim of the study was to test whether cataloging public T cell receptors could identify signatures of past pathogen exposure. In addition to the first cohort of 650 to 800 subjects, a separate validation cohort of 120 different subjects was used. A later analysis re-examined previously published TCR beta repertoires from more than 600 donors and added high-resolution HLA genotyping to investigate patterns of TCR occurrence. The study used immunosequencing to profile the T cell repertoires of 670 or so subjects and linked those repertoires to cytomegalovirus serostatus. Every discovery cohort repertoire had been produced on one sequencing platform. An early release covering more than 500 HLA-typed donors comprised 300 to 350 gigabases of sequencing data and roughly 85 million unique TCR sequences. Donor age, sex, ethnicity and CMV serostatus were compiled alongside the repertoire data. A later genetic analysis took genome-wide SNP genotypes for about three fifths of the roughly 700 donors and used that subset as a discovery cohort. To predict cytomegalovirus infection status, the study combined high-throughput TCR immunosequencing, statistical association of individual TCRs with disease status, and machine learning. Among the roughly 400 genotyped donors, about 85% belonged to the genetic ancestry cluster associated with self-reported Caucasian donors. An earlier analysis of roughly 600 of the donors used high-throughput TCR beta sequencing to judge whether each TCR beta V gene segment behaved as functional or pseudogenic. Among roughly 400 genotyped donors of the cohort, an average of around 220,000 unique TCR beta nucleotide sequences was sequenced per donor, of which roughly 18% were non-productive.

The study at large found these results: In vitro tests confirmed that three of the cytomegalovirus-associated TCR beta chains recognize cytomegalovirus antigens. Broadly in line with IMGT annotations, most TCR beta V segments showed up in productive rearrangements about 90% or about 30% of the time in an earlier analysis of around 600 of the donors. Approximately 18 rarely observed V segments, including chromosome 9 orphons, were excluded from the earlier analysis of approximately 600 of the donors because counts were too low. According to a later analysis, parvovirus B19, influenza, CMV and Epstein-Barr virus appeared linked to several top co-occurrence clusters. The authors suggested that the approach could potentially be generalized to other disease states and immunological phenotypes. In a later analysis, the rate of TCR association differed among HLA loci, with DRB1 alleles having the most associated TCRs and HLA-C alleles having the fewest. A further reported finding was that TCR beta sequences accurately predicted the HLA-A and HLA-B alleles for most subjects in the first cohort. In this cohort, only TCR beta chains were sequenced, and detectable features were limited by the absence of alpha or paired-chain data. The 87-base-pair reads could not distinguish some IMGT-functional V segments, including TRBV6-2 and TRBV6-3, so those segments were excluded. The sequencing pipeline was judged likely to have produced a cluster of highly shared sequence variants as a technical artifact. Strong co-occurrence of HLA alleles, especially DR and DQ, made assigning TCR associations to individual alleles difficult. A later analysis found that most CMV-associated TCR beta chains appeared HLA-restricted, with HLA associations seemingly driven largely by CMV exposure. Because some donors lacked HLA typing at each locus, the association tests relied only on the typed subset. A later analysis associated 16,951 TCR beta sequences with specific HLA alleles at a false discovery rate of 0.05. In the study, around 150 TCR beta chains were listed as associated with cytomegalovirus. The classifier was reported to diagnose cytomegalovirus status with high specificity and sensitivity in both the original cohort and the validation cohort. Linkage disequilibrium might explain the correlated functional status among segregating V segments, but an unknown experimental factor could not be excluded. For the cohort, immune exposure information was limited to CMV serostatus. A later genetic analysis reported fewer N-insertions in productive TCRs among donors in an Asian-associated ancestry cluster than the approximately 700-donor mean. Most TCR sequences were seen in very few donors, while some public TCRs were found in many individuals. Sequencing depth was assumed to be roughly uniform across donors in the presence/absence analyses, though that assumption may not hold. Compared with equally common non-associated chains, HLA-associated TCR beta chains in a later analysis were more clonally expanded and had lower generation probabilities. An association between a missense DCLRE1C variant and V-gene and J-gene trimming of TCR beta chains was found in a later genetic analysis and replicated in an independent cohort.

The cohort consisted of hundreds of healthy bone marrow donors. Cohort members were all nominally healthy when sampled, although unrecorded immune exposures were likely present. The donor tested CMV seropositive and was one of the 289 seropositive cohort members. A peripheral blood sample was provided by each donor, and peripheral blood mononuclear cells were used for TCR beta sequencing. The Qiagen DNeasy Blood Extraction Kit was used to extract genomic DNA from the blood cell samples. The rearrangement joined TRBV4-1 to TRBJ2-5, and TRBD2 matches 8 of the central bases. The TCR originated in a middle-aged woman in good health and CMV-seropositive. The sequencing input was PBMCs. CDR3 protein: CASSQSELAGTQYF. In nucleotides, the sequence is TGCGCCAGCAGCCAATCTGAGCTAGCGGGGACCCAGTACTTC.